This T cell receptor (beta chain) appears in the sequencing data of a study of T cell responses to AZD1222 COVID-19 vaccine. Findings of the study overall: No day 14 peak samples; only post-peak repertoires were characterized. Among the donors, most were white British and more were female, and clonal diversity was possibly underestimated.

This CDR3 has 14 amino acids. V shed 3 bases and J 2 bases; nucleotides not matched to a gene: 2. The germline V gene has CDR1 SGHDT and CDR2 YYEEEE. Produced via immunoSEQ multiplex PCR; TCRdb's table is partial and in-frame only. The sample yields over 100,000 clones, more than 70% seen once. In regard to this clone: What it binds is unknown.

The source was peripheral blood, collected on day 0 of AZD1222 vaccination. The chain joins TRBV5-6 to TRBJ1-3; 7 bases are a match to TRBD1. This sequence was found in an adult in good health. The CDR3 nucleotides are TGTGCCAGCAGCTACACAGGGGCTGGAAACACCATATATTTT. This translates into CASSYTGAGNTIYF.